These 23 T cell receptor beta chains were all obtained from the same sample, sequenced in a study of Ad26.COV2.S vaccination and SARS-CoV-2 variants. Data came from immunoSEQ multiplex PCR; TCRdb stores just in-frame clones and leaves some out. The repertoire holds about 400,000 clones, around four fifths seen once, with about 7.1% in the top ten. Treatment of the sample: about 20 received Ad26.COV2.S at low or high dose, single or two shots; roughly five received placebo; per-sample allocation not given. The samples date from day 63 after the first vaccine or placebo injection. The sequencing here drew on peripheral blood, taken in a trial of Ad26.COV2.S vaccine versus placebo. The receptors were gathered from a person aged 18-65 years who received the Ad26.COV2.S COVID-19 vaccine or a placebo.

This chain uses TRBV29-1 with TRBJ1-2; 7 nucleotides line up with TRBD1. The germline gives CDR1 SQVTM, CDR2 ANQGSEA. V gave up 1 base and J gave up 6 bases; unmatched junction bases: 5. The CDR3 covers 13 residues. CDR3 amino acids: CSVEGQGLDGYTF. The CDR3, as DNA: TGCAGCGTTGAAGGACAGGGTCTAGATGGCTACACCTTC.

J is TRBJ2-5 and V is TRBV7-3; TRBD1 matches 8 bases. J lost 4 bases, V lost 5 bases, and 9 bases had no gene match. CDR3 length equals 15 residues. Germline CDR1 SGHTA, CDR2 FQGTGA. The CDR3 DNA sequence: TGTGCCAGCAGCCACATAGGACAGGGCCGAGAGACCCAGTACTTC. It codes for CASSHIGQGRETQYF.

The V and J genes are TRBV11-3 and TRBJ2-7; possible D gene TRBD2, 5 bases. V was cut by 1 base and J by 2 bases, with 9 bases left in between. Germline CDR1 reads SGHNT; CDR2 reads YENEEA. The CDR3 covers 14 residues. DNA for the CDR3: TGTGCCAGCAGCTTAGTCTCCGGGGCCTACGAGCAGTACTTC. It codes for CASSLVSGAYEQYF.

The CDR3 DNA reads as TGTGCCAGCGGTTTGGGGGCCACAAACACCATATATTTT. This translates into CASGLGATNTIYF. J is TRBJ1-3 and V is TRBV11-2; a possible D gene is TRBD1 (6 bases). From germline, CDR1 is SGHAT and CDR2 FQNNGV. The CDR3 consists of 13 residues. V gave up 8 bases and J gave up 6 bases, with 14 bases separating them.

This clone has only a few counts. The chain links TRBV11-3 to TRBJ2-1; either TRBD1 or TRBD2 may fit D (5 bases each). This CDR3 region has 16 residues. CDR1 is SGHNT and CDR2 is YENEEA in the germline V gene. The V gene lost 5 bases and the J gene lost 4 bases, with 18 bases spanning the gap. The CDR3 here is CASSPRGINYYNEQFF. The CDR3 coding sequence is TGTGCCAGCAGCCCGAGGGGCATAAATTATTACAATGAGCAGTTCTTC.

This clone appeared once. V and J are TRBV13 and TRBJ2-1; no clear D gene. Trimming removed 0 bases at V and 10 bases at J, with 7 bases between. The CDR3 sequence is 12 residues long. The V gene's germline CDR1 is PRHDT and CDR2 FYEKMQ (reference sequence). The CDR3 sequence: CASSLGEGEQFF. As DNA, the CDR3 is TGTGCCAGCAGCTTAGGCGAAGGGGAGCAGTTCTTC.

This clone was counted once. The gene calls are TRBV27 and TRBJ1-6, with 8 bases lining up with TRBD1. Trimming removed 8 bases from V and 7 bases from J; junction bases left unmatched: 16. Per the germline V gene, CDR1 is MNHEY and CDR2 is SMNVEV (reference sequence). This CDR3 has 17 residues. The CDR3 sequence: CASYLRVPGQVNSPLHF. For the CDR3, the DNA is TGTGCCAGCTATCTGAGGGTACCGGGACAGGTAAATTCACCCCTCCACTTT.

Comments on this clone: Lacking the conserved final phenylalanine or tryptophan, this CDR3 likely reflects a read error. The DNA is left out, because the CDR3 cannot be placed on it with certainty; the CDR3 is given as TCRdb lists it. The CDR3 sequence is CASSYYRTGD. The chain couples TRBV6-5 to TRBJ1-1; the table gives TRBD1 as D, unverified against the DNA. The CDR3 spans 10 amino acids, including both terminal residues. Germline V lookup: CDR1 MNHEY, CDR2 SVGAGI.

The chain recombines TRBV5-1 with TRBJ2-7; D may be TRBD1 or TRBD2 (5 bases each). The CDR3 has 14 amino acids. V was pared by 0 bases and J by 2 bases, with 9 bases between. CDR1 and CDR2 from the germline V gene are SGHRS and YFSETQ. The CDR3 DNA follows: TGCGCCAGCAGCTTGGCGGTGGGGGCCTACGAGCAGTACTTC. Its protein is CASSLAVGAYEQYF.

The J gene is TRBJ2-7, the V gene TRBV11-3, with D possibly TRBD2 on 6 matching bases. Between the trimmed V and J ends, which lost 8 bases and 2 bases, there was a span of 13 bases. The germline V gene has CDR1 SGHNT and CDR2 YENEEA. The CDR3 covers 13 residues. CDR3 loop: CASQGTSPYEQYF. The DNA for the CDR3 is TGTGCCAGCCAAGGGACTTCACCCTACGAGCAGTACTTC.

This clone was recorded only once. CDR3 DNA: TGTGCCAGCAGTTTTGCTAGCGAAGATACGCAGTATTTT. Translated: CASSFASEDTQYF. This rearrangement joins TRBV12-3 or TRBV12-4 to TRBJ2-3, with D maybe TRBD2 (6 bases). V was clipped by 3 bases and J by 5 bases, with 9 bases between them. This CDR3 is 13 amino acids long.

This chain uses TRBV4-1 with TRBJ1-2; 7 positions match TRBD1. The CDR3 is 15 residues long. V was pared by 5 bases and J by 3 bases, with 9 bases of the junction left unmatched. Germline lookup yields CDR1 MGHRA and CDR2 YSYEKL. CDR3 DNA sequence: TGCGCCAGCAGCTCTCAGGGACAGTCCTACTATGGCTACACCTTC. Its protein is CASSSQGQSYYGYTF.

The V and J genes are TRBV6-5 and TRBJ1-6; D gene unclear. Germline lookup yields CDR1 MNHEY and CDR2 SVGAGI. V was shortened by 2 bases and J by 6 bases, with 5 bases between the two germline ends. The CDR3 is 13 amino acids. The CDR3 DNA follows: TGTGCCAGCAGTTACGACGGTAATTCACCCCTCCACTTT. As protein: CASSYDGNSPLHF.

The rearrangement uses TRBV9 and TRBJ2-1; unclear D gene. The V gene's germline CDR1 is SGDLS and CDR2 YYNGEE. V lost 4 bases and J 2 bases, leaving 13 bases between the germline ends. CDR3 length equals 15 residues. The CDR3 is CASSQRSPAYNEQFF. The CDR3 bases are TGTGCCAGCAGCCAAAGATCCCCGGCCTACAATGAGCAGTTCTTC.

The V and J genes are TRBV20-1 and TRBJ2-5; TRBD2 aligns across 7 bases. With 3 bases clipped from V and 4 bases from J, the junction kept 8 bases outside the gene matches. The CDR3 is made up of 14 amino acids. Per the germline V gene, CDR1 is DFQATT and CDR2 is SNEGSKA (reference sequence). CDR3 residues: CSASSGGGGETQYF. Here the CDR3 DNA reads TGCAGTGCTAGTAGCGGCGGGGGAGGAGAGACCCAGTACTTC.

The chain recombines TRBV4-1 with TRBJ1-1; the match to TRBD1 covers 12 bases. This CDR3 contains 15 residues. Germline V gene lookup returns CDR1 MGHRA and CDR2 YSYEKL. V dropped 4 bases and J dropped 2; count of bases not matched to a gene: 2. The CDR3 nucleotides are TGCGCCAGCAGCCGGGACAGGGGGCTTAACACTGAAGCTTTCTTT. Residues: CASSRDRGLNTEAFF.

The CDR3 DNA is TGTGCCAGCAGCCTACTACAGGGGTTAGGCACTGAAGCTTTCTTT. This translates into CASSLLQGLGTEAFF. V is TRBV5-4 and J is TRBJ1-1; 7 nucleotides match TRBD1. The CDR3 runs 15 residues. Losses at the gene ends were 4 bases for V and 4 bases for J; bases not matched to a gene: 10. Germline CDR1 and CDR2: SGHNT and YYREEE (reference sequence). The full variable domain, completed using reference TRBV5-4 and TRBJ1-1, is ETGVTQSPTHLIKTRGQQVTLRCSSQSGHNTVSWYQQALGQGPQFIFQYYREEENGRGNFPPRFSGLQFPNYSSELNVNALELDDSALYLCASSLLQGLGTEAFFGQGTRLTVV.

V gene TRBV30 combines with J gene TRBJ2-7; D is ambiguous. CDR3 length equals 14 residues. Germline lookup yields CDR1 GTSNPN and CDR2 SVGIG (reference sequence). V dropped 2 bases and J dropped 2 bases, with 13 bases sitting between them. CDR3 protein: CAWSYGGSTYEQYF. Here the CDR3 DNA reads TGTGCCTGGAGTTACGGTGGGTCCACCTACGAGCAGTACTTC.

The rearrangement links TRBV6-5 to TRBJ2-1; D gene uncertain. Germline V lookup: CDR1 MNHEY, CDR2 SVGAGI. CDR3 length equals 12 residues. Trimming left V 7 bases short and J 2 bases short, with 6 bases between. This chain's CDR3 is CASKTTYNEQFF. The CDR3, as DNA: TGTGCCAGCAAAACTACCTACAATGAGCAGTTCTTC.

This chain uses TRBV5-4 with TRBJ2-1; a possible D gene is TRBD2 (6 bases). V was shortened by 4 bases and J by 7 bases, with 9 bases between the two germline ends. Germline CDR1 and CDR2: SGHNT and YYREEE (reference sequence). The CDR3 is 12 residues long. CDR3 residues: CASSLAPNEQFF. The CDR3 nucleotides are TGTGCCAGCAGCCTAGCGCCTAATGAGCAGTTCTTC.

V gene TRBV7-9 combines with J gene TRBJ1-1, with D hard to call. V dropped 4 bases and J dropped 3 bases, with 15 bases sitting between them. The CDR3 spans 15 residues. Germline-derived CDR1 and CDR2 are SEHNR and FQNEAQ (reference sequence). In nucleotides, the CDR3 is TGTGCCAGCAGCTCCCGGCAAGTAAGGGACACTGAAGCTTTCTTT. It codes for CASSSRQVRDTEAFF.

V usage is TRBV6-2 or TRBV6-3 and J usage is TRBJ1-4; 8 bases map to TRBD1. Germline lookup yields CDR1 MNHEY and CDR2 SVGEGT. Trimming removed 2 bases from V and 3 bases from J; junction bases left unmatched: 11. This CDR3 comprises 18 residues. The CDR3: CASSYVTGDFESNEKLFF. The CDR3 DNA reads TGTGCCAGCAGTTACGTGACAGGGGATTTTGAGTCTAATGAAAAACTGTTTTTT.

The rearrangement uses TRBV5-1 and TRBJ1-1; no definite D call. The CDR3 has 13 amino acids. Trimming took 4 bases from V and 3 from J, leaving 10 bases between them. Germline V gene sequence: CDR1 SGHRS, CDR2 YFSETQ. The CDR3: CASSLGPDTEAFF. Here the CDR3 DNA reads TGCGCCAGCAGCCTAGGGCCTGACACTGAAGCTTTCTTT.